This T cell receptor (beta chain) was sequenced for a study of OX40 agonist ivuxolimab in advanced cancers. For the study at large: At doses from 0.01 to 10 mg/kg, patients were given intravenous ivuxolimab every 2 weeks. Study-wide results and limits: What antigens the expanded peripheral T cells recognized was never established. Circulating CD4+ and CD8+ T cells showed clonal expansion by week 6 at 0.1 to 3.0 mg/kg.

Some clones are missing from TCRdb's copy, which holds only in-frame ones; the method was immunoSEQ multiplex PCR. In the table there are tens of thousands of clones, over 80% of which are singletons. As regards this clone: Its specificity is unknown.

The sequenced sample was CD4+ or CD8+ T cells sorted from blood, obtained in a trial of the OX40 agonist ivuxolimab. The sequence came from an adult with an advanced solid tumor such as melanoma, head and neck, liver or kidney cancer.

The CDR3 here is CASSKVRLGQNTEAFF. DNA for the CDR3: TGTGCCAGTAGTAAGGTACGACTCGGACAGAACACTGAAGCTTTCTTT. This rearrangement joins TRBV19 to TRBJ1-1; a weak D match, TRBD1 (5 bases). Trimming removed 4 bases at V and 1 base at J, with 16 bases between. Per the germline V gene, CDR1 is LNHDA and CDR2 is SQIVND (reference sequence). The CDR3 is 16 residues long.